This TCR beta chain stems from a study of a mutant IDH1 vaccine in newly diagnosed glioma. Study-level background: Sex among treated patients split about 60% male, roughly 40% female; mean age was about 40 years. Former treatment meant radiotherapy, temozolomide, or both; the majority had gotten both.

The time point is: baseline, week 1 (first vaccination visit). Treatment meaning: pre-vaccination baseline after standard-of-care therapy. Produced via immunoSEQ multiplex PCR; TCRdb's table is partial and in-frame only. The repertoire has over 30,000 clones, about 80% of them found once; the top ten carry approximately 9.4%. Germline V gives CDR1 KGHSH, CDR2 LQKENI. This CDR3 has 15 amino acids. The ends were cut back, 3 bases at V and 1 base at J, with 11 bases in the middle. The material sequenced was peripheral blood mononuclear cells (PBMCs), taken from a glioma patient treated with radiotherapy, temozolomide or both. The J gene is TRBJ2-3, the V gene TRBV18; possible D gene TRBD2, 5 bases. This receptor was obtained from a man aged 45-65 years with glioma. Some clones in this sample may be carry-over from other donors' samples. The CDR3 nucleotides are TGTGCCAGCTCACCTAGCCGGGGTGGCACAGATACGCAGTATTTT. As protein: CASSPSRGGTDTQYF.